These T cell receptor beta chains were read from a single sample in a study of post-analysis software for immune sequencing data. From the PCR reads, TCRdb called clonotypes with MiXCR, one entry per CDR3 protein. The table lists approximately 260,000 distinct CDR3 sequences, 36% of them singletons. The sample taken for sequencing was blood. The receptors shown here come from a girl between 5 and 17 years old with multiple sclerosis. Each CDR3 is given with its conserved first and last residue. Each record gives: D gene, V gene, J gene, clone size, CDR3 protein, CDR3 DNA. D genes are given only for firm matches. Only part of the rows carry a size: once, few, many, or a class if the clone is expanded.

.	TRBV3-1	TRBJ1-2	many	CASRGGVGGYTF	TGTGCCAGCAGGGGTGGTGTCGGAGGCTACACCTTC
.	TRBV14	TRBJ1-1	many	CASSRFGRTEAFF	TGTGCCAGCAGTCGATTTGGGAGAACTGAAGCTTTCTTT
TRBD2	TRBV4-3	TRBJ2-3	.	CASSQVYGRASLTDTQYF	TGCGCCAGCAGCCAAGTATACGGGAGGGCCTCTTTGACAGATACGCAGTATTTT
TRBD2	TRBV4-2	TRBJ2-1	few	CASSPSGSGGVNEQFF	TGTGCCAGCAGTCCGTCAGGCAGCGGGGGGGTAAATGAGCAGTTCTTC
TRBD1	TRBV5-1	TRBJ2-7	.	CASSGGGTGNYNEQYF	TGCGCCAGCAGTGGTGGCGGGACAGGGAACTACAATGAGCAGTACTTC
.	TRBV3-1	TRBJ2-1	.	CASSQAYLDEQFF	TGTGCCAGCAGCCAAGCCTATTTGGATGAGCAGTTCTTC
.	TRBV12-3/TRBV12-4	TRBJ2-3	many	CASSRRGPPDTQYF	TGTGCCAGCAGCCGGCGGGGGCCGCCAGATACGCAGTATTTT
.	TRBV2	TRBJ2-1	few	CASSPEQYDEQFF	TGTGCCAGCAGCCCCGAGCAATACGATGAGCAGTTCTTC
.	TRBV20-1	TRBJ2-1	.	CSASLASKQFF	TGCAGTGCTAGCCTAGCGAGCAAGCAGTTCTTC
.	TRBV6-2/TRBV6-3	TRBJ2-7	.	CASSQGPQTYF	TGTGCCAGCAGTCAAGGGCCCCAAACGTACTTC
TRBD1	TRBV5-1	TRBJ1-6	many	CASSSNWGQGYNSPLHF	TGCGCCAGCAGCTCAAATTGGGGACAGGGCTATAATTCACCCCTCCACTTT
TRBD1	TRBV18	TRBJ1-5	.	CASSPDRGGNQPQHF	TGTGCCAGCTCACCGGACAGGGGTGGCAATCAGCCCCAGCATTTT
.	TRBV20-1	TRBJ2-7	.	CSARGDKDYEQYF	TGCAGTGCTAGGGGGGACAAGGACTACGAGCAGTACTTC
.	TRBV20-1	TRBJ2-3	many	CSAFRADTQYF	TGCAGTGCTTTCCGGGCAGATACGCAGTATTTT
.	TRBV5-5	TRBJ2-5	few	CAGSPLGPKQETQYF	TGTGCCGGCTCACCCCTAGGGCCTAAGCAAGAGACCCAGTACTTC
.	TRBV20-1	TRBJ2-7	.	CSASSQSPEQYF	TGCAGTGCTAGTTCTCAATCCCCCGAGCAGTACTTC
TRBD1	TRBV20-1	TRBJ1-6	few	CSASRGIPGQGARNSPPHF	TGCAGTGCTAGCCGAGGCATTCCGGGACAGGGGGCGCGGAATTCACCCCCCCACTTT
.	TRBV7-2	TRBJ1-1	many	CASSKIRNTEAFF	TGTGCCAGCAGCAAAATCAGGAACACTGAAGCTTTCTTT
.	TRBV5-1	TRBJ2-5	.	CASSLGVASQETQYF	TGCGCCAGCAGCTTGGGGGTAGCGAGCCAAGAGACCCAGTACTTC
.	TRBV5-6	TRBJ1-1	many	CASNSGARTEAFF	TGTGCCAGCAACTCAGGGGCCCGCACTGAAGCTTTCTTT
TRBD1	TRBV7-2	TRBJ1-4	.	CASSPQTGANEKLFF	TGTGCCAGCAGCCCGCAGACAGGGGCCAATGAAAAACTGTTTTTT
.	TRBV2	TRBJ1-5	few	CASKSGRDGNQPQHF	TGTGCCAGCAAGTCAGGGCGGGACGGCAATCAGCCCCAGCATTTT
TRBD1	TRBV20-1	TRBJ1-1	.	CSARTPGQGRTEAFF	TGCAGTGCTAGGACCCCGGGACAGGGAAGAACTGAAGCTTTCTTT
TRBD1	TRBV5-1	TRBJ1-2	.	CASSLARGQDTLFYGYTF	TGCGCCAGCAGCTTGGCCAGGGGACAGGACACCTTGTTCTATGGCTACACCTTC
TRBD2	TRBV11-3	TRBJ2-1	many	CASSPRGGEQFF	TGTGCCAGCAGCCCCCGGGGGGGTGAGCAGTTCTTC
.	TRBV12-3/TRBV12-4	TRBJ1-6	many	CASSPGGRSPLHF	TGTGCCAGCAGCCCGGGGGGACGGTCACCCCTCCACTTT
.	TRBV25-1	TRBJ2-1	many	CASSVLDTSSYNEQFF	TGTGCCAGCAGTGTCCTAGACACGAGCTCCTACAATGAGCAGTTCTTC
TRBD2	TRBV29-1	TRBJ2-7	.	CSVAGTSGRIALYEQYF	TGCAGCGTAGCCGGGACTAGCGGGAGGATTGCCTTGTACGAGCAGTACTTC
.	TRBV7-2	TRBJ1-2	once	CASSLMGATGYTF	TGTGCCAGCAGCTTAATGGGGGCGACTGGCTACACCTTC
.	TRBV10-3	TRBJ2-5	many	CATVGAQTQYF	TGTGCCACCGTCGGCGCTCAGACCCAGTACTTC
.	TRBV7-2	TRBJ1-4	.	CASSNLATNEKLFF	TGTGCCAGCAGCAACCTTGCAACTAATGAAAAACTGTTTTTT
.	TRBV27	TRBJ1-5	.	CASSLNRSNQPQHF	TGTGCCAGCAGTTTAAACCGTTCCAATCAGCCCCAGCATTTT
.	TRBV25-1	TRBJ2-6	few	CANTNPGANVLTF	TGTGCCAACACCAATCCTGGGGCCAACGTCCTGACTTTC